The clone carrying this T cell receptor beta chain was seen a single time. What it recognizes is unknown. This entry is derived from a study of blood T cells in healthy people across ages. The wider study: Researchers report that template switching captured about one barcoded beta molecule per two T cells.

Alongside a J-beta primer mix, a sample-barcoded 5' primer served in a second PCR lasting about 7 to 12 cycles. TCRdb recomputed calls from the 5' RACE reads with MiXCR, one row per CDR3 protein. The table shows about 670,000 distinct CDR3 sequences, with about 50% occurring only once. General observations from the study: It was held that the diversity estimates obtained from one million T cells were underestimates. A roughly linear age-dependent decrease characterized TCR beta diversity per million T cells. A greater number of naive CD4+ cells and higher diversity distinguished long-lived donors from aged donors.

Germline lookup yields CDR1 SQVTM and CDR2 ANQGSEA. CDR3 length equals 13 residues. The V gene lost 3 bases and the J gene lost 5 bases, with 13 bases spanning the gap. The chain combines TRBV29-1 with TRBJ1-2; D remains unclear. The sequence came from a woman older than 75 in good health. The sample taken for sequencing was blood. The CDR3 here is CSVEVVGAYGYTF. The CDR3 nucleotides are TGCAGCGTTGAGGTCGTCGGAGCATATGGCTACACCTTC.